This T cell receptor beta chain is drawn from a study of blood T cell repertoires in COVID-19. Study-level background: T cells, B-cell-depleted T cells, or PBMCs provided the cDNA or gDNA that served as material.

From germline, CDR1 is GTSNPN and CDR2 SVGIG (reference sequence). The CDR3 sequence is 15 residues long. V lost 3 bases to trimming and J lost 4 bases; unmatched junction nucleotides: 9. The Seattle patients, enrolled during active infection, were followed longitudinally. The data were produced by immunoSEQ multiplex PCR, yet TCRdb's version contains in-frame clones alone and is incomplete. Among roughly 180,000 clones listed, about four fifths were seen once. The chain employs TRBV30 and TRBJ2-5, with 9 bases identical to TRBD1. Sample: peripheral blood. This sequence originates from a woman in her sixties with COVID-19, enrolled during active disease. Written as DNA, the CDR3 is TGTGCCTGGAGACCCGGGACAGGGATAGGAGAGACCCAGTACTTC. Protein sequence: CAWRPGTGIGETQYF.